This T cell receptor (beta chain) derives from a study of T cell responses to AZD1222 COVID-19 vaccine. The V gene lost 6 bases and the J gene lost 2 bases, with 10 bases spanning the gap. Germline values: CDR1 MNHEY, CDR2 SMNVEV (reference sequence). This CDR3 is 13 amino acids long. Clones were sequenced by immunoSEQ multiplex PCR, and TCRdb holds only the in-frame ones, with some missing. The sample lists about 59,000 clones, roughly 82% seen once, with over 15% in the top ten. The material sequenced was peripheral blood, taken on day 0 of AZD1222 vaccination. The sequence was collected from an adult in good health. The J gene is TRBJ2-5, the V gene TRBV27; tentatively, D is TRBD1 (5 bases). CDR3 coding DNA: TGTGCCAGCAGAGGGGTGGGTCAAGAGACCCAGTACTTC. Residues: CASRGVGQETQYF.